This T cell receptor (beta chain) was profiled in a study of shared clonotypes between healthy human individuals. Study background: Three plates were used per donor for CD4 naive, three for CD4 memory, two for CD8 naive and one for CD8 memory. Study conclusions and caveats: Expectations were that clonotype sharing among donors would be affected by sequencing depth.

This clone was observed a single time. Its antigen is undetermined. Germline CDR1 is SGHDT and CDR2 is YYEEEE. The CDR3 has 14 amino acids. V dropped 4 bases and J dropped 8 bases, with 15 bases sitting between them. Running of the assay took place at deep level. This table comes from immunoSEQ multiplex PCR, and its TCRdb copy is limited to in-frame clones, with some not included. The sample includes about 680,000 clones, about 92% of them seen just once. Cells designated naive CD8 were CD45RO-negative and were positively selected for CCR7, with terminally differentiated effector memory CD45RA+ cells excluded. Healthy adults negative for HIV, lacking recent acute infections or vaccinations, served as donors.

The sequence was collected from a man aged 30-40 years in good health. V usage is TRBV5-6 and J usage is TRBJ1-4; TRBD1 is a possible D gene (5 bases). Material for sequencing was naive CD8+ T cells sorted from blood. The CDR3 spells CASSQGTGGEKLFF. The CDR3 DNA reads TGTGCCAGCAGCCAGGGAACGGGTGGGGAAAAACTGTTTTTT.